Ten or more counts support the clone carrying this T cell receptor (beta chain). The antigen remains undetermined. Study processing details: Samples ranged from about 20,000 to 700,000 TCRs, with a median of roughly 96,000. TCRdb ran MiXCR on the RACE reads and lists one entry per CDR3 protein. It is TCRdb's table, rather than the study itself, that gives the V and J calls and clone size. Among about 80,000 distinct CDR3 sequences listed, approximately 10% were seen once. The data belong to a study of human T cells and chemical hapten exposure. Study-wide context: Patients additionally received therapeutic doses of diphenylcyclopropenone on the scalp once a week, and this continued throughout the approximately 25-week study.

Specified time point: patch test 2, 6 weeks after DPC sensitization. Treatment of the sample: therapeutic diphenylcyclopropenone sensitization with weekly scalp DPC. Points from the study as a whole: There was a positive correlation between PT1 expanded TCR counts and patch test score.

This clonotype originated in a young man with alopecia areata. Some clones in this sample may be carry-over from other donors' samples. Sample: whole blood, taken in connection with sensitization to the hapten diphenylcyclopropenone (DPC).

This chain's CDR3 is CASVAVTGYETQYF. CDR3 DNA sequence: TGTGCCAGCGTAGCGGTGACAGGGTATGAGACCCAGTACTTC. The rearrangement links TRBV11-2 to TRBJ2-5; D possibly corresponds to TRBD1 (7 bases). Germline values: CDR1 SGHAT, CDR2 FQNNGV. The ends were cut back, 8 bases at V and 5 bases at J, with 18 bases in the middle. CDR3 length equals 14 residues.